This T cell receptor beta chain was documented in a study of T-cell reconstitution after alpha-beta-depleted transplantation in children. Unique molecular identifiers were used in preparing the TCRbeta library. TCRdb passed the PCR reads through MiXCR, listing each CDR3 protein once. The sample has about 590,000 distinct CDR3 sequences, 10% to 15% seen once; the top ten hold roughly 2.3%. CDR3 length equals 12 residues. V lost 1 base and J 9 bases, leaving 7 bases between the germline ends. Germline values: CDR1 SGHVS, CDR2 FNYEAQ. Sequencing used PBMCs, mostly from graft donor cells, obtained 360 days after TCRalphabeta/CD19-depleted stem cell transplant. V gene TRBV7-6 combines with J gene TRBJ2-1; the D is unclear. The TCR comes from a male patient younger than 18 who had a stem cell transplant for acute myeloid leukemia, so the T cells may come from the graft donor. In DNA form, the CDR3 reads TGTGCCAGCAGCTTAGTTGGCACTGAGCAGTTCTTC. Its protein is CASSLVGTEQFF.